Listed below are T cell receptor beta chains from one sample, sequenced in a study of cytomegalovirus exposure and HLA in healthy donors. Here immunoSEQ multiplex PCR was the method, and the copy in TCRdb shows in-frame clones only, minus some. Of 150,000 or so clones listed, around three quarters are singletons. The source material was PBMCs. The receptors were gathered from a man aged 40-49 years in good health and CMV-seronegative. Both conserved end residues are part of each CDR3. Each record gives: clone size, V gene, J gene, D gene, CDR3 protein, CDR3 DNA. A D gene is named only where the DNA matches it firmly. A clone size is listed for some rows: how often the clone was seen (once, few, many), or a class if it is expanded.

abundance: few
v_gene: TRBV25-1
j_gene: TRBJ2-1
d_gene: TRBD2
CDR3aa: CASSTRTSGSKVNEQFF
CDR3nt: TGTGCCAGCAGTACCCGCACTAGCGGGAGTAAGGTCAATGAGCAGTTCTTC

abundance: few
v_gene: TRBV29-1
j_gene: TRBJ1-1
d_gene: .
CDR3aa: CSVEPAAVNTEAFF
CDR3nt: TGCAGCGTTGAACCGGCGGCGGTGAACACTGAAGCTTTCTTT

abundance: .
v_gene: TRBV5-4
j_gene: TRBJ2-3
d_gene: .
CDR3aa: CASSWGFSGFSTDTQYF
CDR3nt: TGTGCCAGCAGCTGGGGGTTCAGCGGGTTTAGCACAGATACGCAGTATTTT

abundance: once
v_gene: TRBV4-1
j_gene: TRBJ1-2
d_gene: .
CDR3aa: CASRGQGPNYGYTF
CDR3nt: TGCGCCAGCAGAGGTCAGGGCCCAAACTATGGCTACACCTTC

abundance: .
v_gene: TRBV30
j_gene: TRBJ1-1
d_gene: .
CDR3aa: CAWRGRDTEAFF
CDR3nt: TGTGCCTGGAGAGGTCGGGACACTGAAGCTTTCTTT

abundance: .
v_gene: TRBV4-2
j_gene: TRBJ2-5
d_gene: .
CDR3aa: CASSLGGGAEETQYF
CDR3nt: TGTGCCAGCAGCCTAGGGGGGGGCGCGGAGGAGACCCAGTACTTC

abundance: .
v_gene: TRBV5-3
j_gene: TRBJ2-7
d_gene: TRBD2
CDR3aa: CARRGYVGTSGREQYF
CDR3nt: TGTGCCAGACGTGGGTACGTCGGGACTAGCGGGAGGGAGCAGTACTTC

abundance: .
v_gene: TRBV4-1
j_gene: TRBJ2-1
d_gene: TRBD2
CDR3aa: CASSQDAAGVEFF
CDR3nt: TGCGCCAGCAGCCAAGATGCGGCGGGAGTGGAGTTCTTC

abundance: .
v_gene: TRBV19
j_gene: TRBJ2-7
d_gene: .
CDR3aa: CASSTTDRYEQYF
CDR3nt: TGTGCCAGTAGTACGACAGACAGATACGAGCAGTACTTC

abundance: .
v_gene: TRBV28
j_gene: TRBJ2-7
d_gene: TRBD2
CDR3aa: CASSRAQTSGTLYEQYF
CDR3nt: TGTGCCAGCAGCCGAGCTCAGACTAGCGGGACTCTTTACGAGCAGTACTTC

abundance: .
v_gene: TRBV29-1
j_gene: TRBJ2-1
d_gene: TRBD2
CDR3aa: CSVRRGSDNEQFF
CDR3nt: TGCAGCGTTCGGCGGGGGTCGGATAATGAGCAGTTCTTC

abundance: .
v_gene: TRBV5-1
j_gene: TRBJ2-1
d_gene: .
CDR3aa: CASSPVGWQDNEQFF
CDR3nt: TGCGCCAGCAGCCCGGTTGGGTGGCAGGACAATGAGCAGTTCTTC

abundance: .
v_gene: TRBV21-1
j_gene: TRBJ1-5
d_gene: .
CDR3aa: CASSKALLRGQVNQPQHF
CDR3nt: TGTGCCAGCAGCAAAGCGCTTTTAAGGGGACAGGTCAATCAGCCCCAGCATTTT

abundance: .
v_gene: TRBV19
j_gene: TRBJ2-7
d_gene: TRBD2
CDR3aa: CASSITSEGYEQYF
CDR3nt: TGTGCCAGTAGTATAACTAGCGAGGGCTACGAGCAGTACTTC

abundance: .
v_gene: TRBV11-2
j_gene: TRBJ2-3
d_gene: TRBD2
CDR3aa: CASNPQRERGGTQYF
CDR3nt: TGTGCCAGCAACCCTCAGCGGGAGAGGGGGGGTACGCAGTATTTT

abundance: .
v_gene: TRBV5-5
j_gene: TRBJ2-3
d_gene: TRBD2
CDR3aa: CASSLMGGSTDTQYF
CDR3nt: TGTGCCAGCAGCCTGATGGGAGGGAGCACAGATACGCAGTATTTT

abundance: .
v_gene: TRBV25-1
j_gene: TRBJ1-5
d_gene: .
CDR3aa: CASSEHSGEGQPQHF
CDR3nt: TGTGCCAGCAGTGAACATTCCGGGGAAGGGCAGCCCCAGCATTTT

abundance: .
v_gene: TRBV4-1
j_gene: TRBJ2-1
d_gene: TRBD2
CDR3aa: CASSRAGGNNEQFF
CDR3nt: TGCGCCAGCAGTAGGGCGGGAGGGAACAATGAGCAGTTCTTC

abundance: .
v_gene: TRBV29-1
j_gene: TRBJ2-2
d_gene: TRBD2
CDR3aa: CSVELSSGRQVGELFF
CDR3nt: TGCAGCGTTGAACTGAGCAGCGGGAGACAGGTCGGGGAGCTGTTTTTT

abundance: few
v_gene: TRBV25-1
j_gene: TRBJ2-3
d_gene: .
CDR3aa: CASSPRLDTQYF
CDR3nt: TGTGCCAGCAGTCCTCGGTTAGATACGCAGTATTTT

abundance: .
v_gene: TRBV28
j_gene: TRBJ2-7
d_gene: .
CDR3aa: CASSSRTDISSYEQYF
CDR3nt: TGTGCCAGCAGTTCAAGGACGGACATTAGCTCCTACGAGCAGTACTTC

abundance: .
v_gene: TRBV5-1
j_gene: TRBJ2-6
d_gene: .
CDR3aa: CASSLEYSGANGLTF
CDR3nt: TGCGCCAGCAGCTTGGAGTACTCTGGGGCCAACGGCCTGACTTTC

abundance: .
v_gene: TRBV9
j_gene: TRBJ2-7
d_gene: .
CDR3aa: CASSALDIPYEQYF
CDR3nt: TGTGCCAGCAGCGCTTTGGACATTCCCTACGAGCAGTACTTC

abundance: .
v_gene: TRBV5-5
j_gene: TRBJ2-7
d_gene: .
CDR3aa: CASSLATHGGPYEQYF
CDR3nt: TGTGCCAGCAGCTTAGCGACACACGGGGGGCCCTACGAGCAGTACTTC

abundance: .
v_gene: TRBV27
j_gene: TRBJ2-2
d_gene: TRBD1
CDR3aa: CASSSTGAKNTGELFF
CDR3nt: TGTGCCAGCAGCTCTACAGGGGCGAAGAACACCGGGGAGCTGTTTTTT